The rows below give T cell receptor beta chains drawn from one sample of a study of T-cell reconstitution after alpha-beta-depleted transplantation in children. A single record per CDR3 protein comes from TCRdb applying MiXCR to the PCR reads. The table shows about 540,000 distinct CDR3 sequences, with around 19% occurring only once. This specimen consisted of PBMCs from the stem cell graft donor, obtained from the stem cell graft. These receptors all come from a human donor who donated a stem cell graft to a child with acute lymphoblastic leukemia. Each CDR3 is given with its conserved first and last residue. A D gene is named only where the DNA matches it firmly. Rows give clone size only sometimes, using once, few, many, or a class for an expanded clone.

v_call: TRBV7-2; d_call: .; clone_size: few; j_call: TRBJ2-2; cdr3_nt: TGTGCCAGCAGCTTACAGCTGAACACCGGGGAGCTGTTTTTT; cdr3_aa: CASSLQLNTGELFF
v_call: TRBV4-1; d_call: .; clone_size: .; j_call: TRBJ2-7; cdr3_nt: TGCGCCAGCAGCCAAGTGGTGGGAGGCTACGACCAGTACTTC; cdr3_aa: CASSQVVGGYDQYF
v_call: TRBV7-8; d_call: TRBD1; clone_size: many; j_call: TRBJ1-5; cdr3_nt: TGTGCCAGCAGCCCGACCGGGACAGCAAATAGCAATCAGCCCCAGCATTTT; cdr3_aa: CASSPTGTANSNQPQHF
v_call: TRBV24-1; d_call: TRBD1; clone_size: many; j_call: TRBJ1-4; cdr3_nt: TGTGCCACCAGTGATGCGACAGGGGGAGGGAGTGAAAAACTGTTTTTT; cdr3_aa: CATSDATGGGSEKLFF
v_call: TRBV9; d_call: .; clone_size: .; j_call: TRBJ2-6; cdr3_nt: TGTGCCAGCAGCGTAGACCTGGATAAGCCTGGGGCCAACGTCCTGACTTTC; cdr3_aa: CASSVDLDKPGANVLTF
v_call: TRBV12-3/TRBV12-4; d_call: .; clone_size: few; j_call: TRBJ2-7; cdr3_nt: TGTGCCAGCAATGCAGCTTACGAGCAGTACTTC; cdr3_aa: CASNAAYEQYF
v_call: TRBV29-1; d_call: TRBD1; clone_size: few; j_call: TRBJ1-2; cdr3_nt: TGCAGCGCGGACAGGGGAAGCACCTTC; cdr3_aa: CSADRGSTF
v_call: TRBV5-1; d_call: .; clone_size: few; j_call: TRBJ2-4; cdr3_nt: TGCGCCAGCAGCTCAGACAGGATCTGGGAAAACATTCAGTACTTC; cdr3_aa: CASSSDRIWENIQYF
v_call: TRBV10-3; d_call: TRBD2; clone_size: few; j_call: TRBJ2-1; cdr3_nt: TGTGCCATCAGTGAGCCAGATGCGGGCGGGAGTAATGAGCAGTTCTTC; cdr3_aa: CAISEPDAGGSNEQFF
v_call: TRBV25-1; d_call: .; clone_size: .; j_call: TRBJ2-3; cdr3_nt: TGTGCCAGCAGTGAATCTGGGCGGAGCACAGATACGCAGTATTTT; cdr3_aa: CASSESGRSTDTQYF
v_call: TRBV6-2/TRBV6-3; d_call: .; clone_size: .; j_call: TRBJ2-7; cdr3_nt: TGTGCCAGCGGATTAGTGTCCTACGAGCAGTACTTC; cdr3_aa: CASGLVSYEQYF
v_call: TRBV10-1; d_call: .; clone_size: .; j_call: TRBJ2-3; cdr3_nt: TGCGCCAGCAGTGATTTTCAAGACTTGACTAGCACAGATACGCAGTATTTT; cdr3_aa: CASSDFQDLTSTDTQYF
v_call: TRBV2; d_call: TRBD1; clone_size: .; j_call: TRBJ1-1; cdr3_nt: TGTGCCAGCGGCTCAGGGGGCGAAACCACTGAAGCTTTCTTT; cdr3_aa: CASGSGGETTEAFF
v_call: TRBV11-2; d_call: .; clone_size: .; j_call: TRBJ1-5; cdr3_nt: TGTGCCAGCAGCTTATCGGGGAGCTTGCAGCCCCAGCATTTT; cdr3_aa: CASSLSGSLQPQHF
v_call: TRBV20-1; d_call: .; clone_size: .; j_call: TRBJ1-5; cdr3_nt: TGCAGTGCTAGATTGGGTAATCAGCCCCAGCATTTT; cdr3_aa: CSARLGNQPQHF
v_call: TRBV15; d_call: .; clone_size: few; j_call: TRBJ2-7; cdr3_nt: TGTGCCACCAGCAGAGATATGGGGGTAGAGCAGTACTTC; cdr3_aa: CATSRDMGVEQYF
v_call: TRBV21-1; d_call: .; clone_size: few; j_call: TRBJ2-5; cdr3_nt: TGTGCCAGCAGCACCGGACGGAAACAAGAGACCCAGTACTTC; cdr3_aa: CASSTGRKQETQYF
v_call: TRBV6-5; d_call: TRBD1; clone_size: .; j_call: TRBJ1-6; cdr3_nt: TGTGCCAGCAGCTTCGGACAGGGGGACTCCTATAATTCACCCCTCCACTTT; cdr3_aa: CASSFGQGDSYNSPLHF
v_call: TRBV11-2; d_call: .; clone_size: .; j_call: TRBJ1-4; cdr3_nt: TGTGCCAGCAGCTTAGATTGGGTACGAAATGAAAAACTGTTTTTT; cdr3_aa: CASSLDWVRNEKLFF
v_call: TRBV5-1; d_call: TRBD1; clone_size: .; j_call: TRBJ2-5; cdr3_nt: TGCGCCAGCAGCTTGAGTACAGGGGAAGAGACCCAGTACTTC; cdr3_aa: CASSLSTGEETQYF
v_call: TRBV27; d_call: TRBD1; clone_size: few; j_call: TRBJ2-7; cdr3_nt: TGTGCCAGCAGTTTATCGGGACAGGCCCCGAGCTCCTACGAGCAGTACTTC; cdr3_aa: CASSLSGQAPSSYEQYF
v_call: TRBV27; d_call: .; clone_size: .; j_call: TRBJ2-3; cdr3_nt: TGTGCCAGCAGTTTGGGGGGAGGCGGAGCTACGCAGTATTTT; cdr3_aa: CASSLGGGGATQYF
v_call: TRBV5-6; d_call: .; clone_size: many; j_call: TRBJ2-7; cdr3_nt: TGTGCCAGCAGCTTGTACAGTTCCTACGAGCAGTACTTC; cdr3_aa: CASSLYSSYEQYF
v_call: TRBV7-8; d_call: TRBD2; clone_size: .; j_call: TRBJ2-1; cdr3_nt: TGTGCCAGCAGCTTAGTAGACACTAGCGGGCCCAATGAGCAGTTCTTC; cdr3_aa: CASSLVDTSGPNEQFF
v_call: TRBV20-1; d_call: .; clone_size: .; j_call: TRBJ1-1; cdr3_nt: TGCAGTGTTGCGGGACGATGGTTT; cdr3_aa: CSVAGRWF
v_call: TRBV20-1; d_call: TRBD1; clone_size: few; j_call: TRBJ1-2; cdr3_nt: TGCAGTGCTAGAGTCGAACCCTCCGGGACAGAAAACTATGGCTACACCTTC; cdr3_aa: CSARVEPSGTENYGYTF
v_call: TRBV15; d_call: .; clone_size: few; j_call: TRBJ1-2; cdr3_nt: TGTGCCACCGGGGAGGGCCACTATGGCTACACCTTC; cdr3_aa: CATGEGHYGYTF
v_call: TRBV20-1; d_call: TRBD2; clone_size: .; j_call: TRBJ2-3; cdr3_nt: TGCAGTGCTAGAGAAATAGCGGGAGGGACGACAGATACGCAGTATTTT; cdr3_aa: CSAREIAGGTTDTQYF
v_call: TRBV19; d_call: .; clone_size: few; j_call: TRBJ2-5; cdr3_nt: TGTGCCAGTAGTATTATGGATCAAGAGACCCAGTACTTC; cdr3_aa: CASSIMDQETQYF
v_call: TRBV20-1; d_call: .; clone_size: .; j_call: TRBJ1-6; cdr3_nt: TGCAGTGCTTCTCCAGGGACTCCGAATTCACCCCTCCACTTT; cdr3_aa: CSASPGTPNSPLHF
v_call: TRBV6-1; d_call: TRBD2; clone_size: few; j_call: TRBJ2-1; cdr3_nt: TGTGCCAGCAAGAATGGACTAGAAGCCTGGGCTGAGCAGTTCTTC; cdr3_aa: CASKNGLEAWAEQFF
v_call: TRBV5-1; d_call: TRBD2; clone_size: .; j_call: TRBJ2-1; cdr3_nt: TGCGCCAGCAGCTTAGGGGGACTAGCGATGGATGAGCAGTTCTTC; cdr3_aa: CASSLGGLAMDEQFF
v_call: TRBV12-3/TRBV12-4; d_call: TRBD1; clone_size: .; j_call: TRBJ2-7; cdr3_nt: TGTGCCAGCACCCCCGGACAGGTGAACTACGAGCAGTACTTC; cdr3_aa: CASTPGQVNYEQYF
v_call: TRBV13; d_call: TRBD1; clone_size: .; j_call: TRBJ2-6; cdr3_nt: TGTGCCAGCAGCCTAGGACAGGCGGGCTCTGGGGCCAACGTCCTGACTTTC; cdr3_aa: CASSLGQAGSGANVLTF
v_call: TRBV20-1; d_call: TRBD2; clone_size: .; j_call: TRBJ2-7; cdr3_nt: TGCAGTGCTAGAGTCCAGCTAGCGGCCTTACGTGCGCAGTACTTC; cdr3_aa: CSARVQLAALRAQYF
v_call: TRBV4-2; d_call: .; clone_size: .; j_call: TRBJ1-5; cdr3_nt: TGTGCCAGCAGCCAAGATCTGGGAGGACAGTATAGCAATCAGCCCCAGCATTTT; cdr3_aa: CASSQDLGGQYSNQPQHF
v_call: TRBV27; d_call: .; clone_size: .; j_call: TRBJ2-3; cdr3_nt: TGTGCCAGCAGTTCCTTGGGGGGGGGCGCAGATACGCAGTATTTT; cdr3_aa: CASSSLGGGADTQYF
v_call: TRBV7-3; d_call: .; clone_size: few; j_call: TRBJ1-2; cdr3_nt: TGTGCCAGCAGCTTAACCGACCGCGTCTCTTACTATGGCTACACCTTC; cdr3_aa: CASSLTDRVSYYGYTF
v_call: TRBV5-1; d_call: TRBD1; clone_size: few; j_call: TRBJ1-1; cdr3_nt: TGCGCCAGCAGCGTGGGGACAGGCTTTGAAGCTTTCTTT; cdr3_aa: CASSVGTGFEAFF
v_call: TRBV12-5; d_call: .; clone_size: .; j_call: TRBJ2-1; cdr3_nt: TGTGCTAGTGGTTTGTCCTGGGCTGGGTCTCGGTACAATGAGCAGTTCTTC; cdr3_aa: CASGLSWAGSRYNEQFF
v_call: TRBV18; d_call: .; clone_size: .; j_call: TRBJ1-4; cdr3_nt: TGTGCCAGCTCACCCTCGGTTGGGACTAATGAAAAACTGTTTTTT; cdr3_aa: CASSPSVGTNEKLFF
v_call: TRBV4-1; d_call: .; clone_size: many; j_call: TRBJ2-5; cdr3_nt: TGCGCCAGCAGCCTCCTTGGGGGAGAGACCCAGTACTTC; cdr3_aa: CASSLLGGETQYF
v_call: TRBV5-1; d_call: .; clone_size: .; j_call: TRBJ1-1; cdr3_nt: TGCGCCAGCAGCTTGTACTTAGACGGGAACACTGAAGCTTTCTTT; cdr3_aa: CASSLYLDGNTEAFF
v_call: TRBV9; d_call: .; clone_size: few; j_call: TRBJ2-3; cdr3_nt: TGTGCCAGCAGCGTAGTCGCCGAAGTTACTAGCACAGATACGCAGTATTTT; cdr3_aa: CASSVVAEVTSTDTQYF
v_call: TRBV7-3; d_call: .; clone_size: .; j_call: TRBJ1-2; cdr3_nt: TGTGCCAGCAGCTTAATTGAGGGGTTAAACTATGGCTACACCTTC; cdr3_aa: CASSLIEGLNYGYTF
v_call: TRBV27; d_call: .; clone_size: few; j_call: TRBJ2-7; cdr3_nt: TGTGCCAGCAGTTCTCCCGGTGGCCCCTACGAGCAGTACTTC; cdr3_aa: CASSSPGGPYEQYF